These 22 T cell receptor beta chains came from one sample sequenced in a study of cytomegalovirus exposure and HLA in healthy donors. The primer mix had 60 Vbeta and 13 Jbeta primers. The repertoire was sequenced with immunoSEQ multiplex PCR; TCRdb's copy has only in-frame clones and lacks some. Of around 180,000 clones listed, around 78% were seen once; the top ten hold roughly an eighth. Sequencing was done on a sample of PBMCs. Receptor source: a woman in her forties or fifties in good health and CMV-seropositive.

The rearrangement uses TRBV5-1 and TRBJ2-5, with TRBD1 matching 9 bases. The V segment lost 0 bases and the J segment 5 bases; nucleotides outside the gene matches: 5. CDR3 length equals 15 residues. The germline CDR1 and CDR2 sequences are SGHRS and YFSETQ. CDR3 sequence (DNA): TGCGCCAGCAGCTTGGCGGGGACAGGGAAGGAGACCCAGTACTTC. This encodes CASSLAGTGKETQYF.

The gene calls are TRBV5-6 and TRBJ1-1; D not resolved. The CDR3 has 13 residues. V was shortened by 1 base and J by 5 bases, with 9 bases between the two germline ends. CDR1 and CDR2 (germline): SGHDT, YYEEEE. In nucleotides, the CDR3 is TGTGCCAGCAGCTTGATGGCGGGGACTGAAGCTTTCTTT. This gives the protein CASSLMAGTEAFF.

The chain joins TRBV18 to TRBJ1-2, with D possibly matching TRBD1 (5 bases). V lost 2 bases and J lost 6, with 10 bases in between. Germline V CDR1 and CDR2: KGHSH, LQKENI. The length of the CDR3 is 13 residues. The CDR3 region is CASSPGRGDGYTF. CDR3 DNA sequence: TGTGCCAGCTCACCAGGTCGGGGGGATGGCTACACCTTC.

The J gene is TRBJ1-5, the V gene TRBV19; D is perhaps TRBD1 (5 bases). V gave up 4 bases and J gave up 7 bases, with 17 bases separating them. The length of the CDR3 is 15 residues. Germline values: CDR1 LNHDA, CDR2 SQIVND (reference sequence). The chain's CDR3 is CASSTQGGTGQPQHF. CDR3 coding DNA: TGTGCCAGTAGTACCCAGGGAGGGACGGGACAGCCCCAGCATTTT. The full variable domain, with the rest looked up from reference TRBV19 and TRBJ1-5, is DGGITQSPKYLFRKEGQNVTLSCEQNLNHDAMYWYRQDPGQGLRLIYYSQIVNDFQKGDIAEGYSVSREKKESFPLTVTSAQKNPTAFYLCASSTQGGTGQPQHFGDGTRLSIL.

In its sample, this clone was seen a few times. The V and J genes are TRBV9 and TRBJ2-2; a weak D match, TRBD1 (6 bases). The length of the CDR3 is 16 residues. The V gene's germline CDR1 is SGDLS and CDR2 YYNGEE. The V end was cut by 0 bases, the J end by 7 bases, with 16 bases between. In nucleotides, the CDR3 is TGTGCCAGCAGCGTAGTAACTGCAGGGGTTGGCGGGGAGCTGTTTTTT. Its protein is CASSVVTAGVGGELFF. Full variable domain (outside the CDR3, taken from reference TRBV9 and TRBJ2-2): DSGVTQTPKHLITATGQRVTLRCSPRSGDLSVYWYQQSLDQGLQFLIQYYNGEERAKGNILERFSAQQFPDLHSELNLSSLELGDSALYFCASSVVTAGVGGELFFGEGSRLTVL.

This clone was detected a few times. The chain couples TRBV11-3 to TRBJ1-1; 12 bases are a match to TRBD1. The ends lost 1 base at V and 7 bases at J; junction bases unmatched: 4. The CDR3 runs 15 residues. Germline V lookup: CDR1 SGHNT, CDR2 YENEEA. The CDR3 coding sequence is TGTGCCAGCAGCTTAGGGGGGACAGGGGGCGTTGAAGCTTTCTTT. Encoded protein: CASSLGGTGGVEAFF.

This clone was counted a single time. The chain carries TRBV5-6 and TRBJ2-5, with D perhaps TRBD1 (6 bases). The germline V gene has CDR1 SGHDT and CDR2 YYEEEE. The CDR3 length is 12 residues. Trimming shortened V by 5 bases and J by 5 bases, and 10 bases separated the two germline ends. CDR3 bases: TGTGCCAGCAGAGGGGGAGCGGAGACCCAGTACTTC. As protein: CASRGGAETQYF.

The chain carries TRBV18 and TRBJ2-1, with D maybe TRBD1 (6 bases). This CDR3 is 16 amino acids long. Germline V gene sequence: CDR1 KGHSH, CDR2 LQKENI. Trimming pared 6 bases from V and 9 bases from J, leaving 24 bases between. DNA of the CDR3: TGTGCCAGCTCGCCCGCGGTGACAGGTATAGGGGGTGAGCAGTTCTTC. It translates to CASSPAVTGIGGEQFF.

The rearrangement uses TRBV5-6 and TRBJ2-6, with 10 bases fitting TRBD1. This CDR3 contains 19 residues. The trim removed 6 bases at V and 1 base at J, leaving 13 bases unmatched. CDR1 SGHDT and CDR2 YYEEEE come from the germline V gene. In DNA form, the CDR3 reads TGTGCCAGCACTTACCCCACCGGGACAGGGGATTCTGGGGCCAACGTCCTGACTTTC. This sequence encodes CASTYPTGTGDSGANVLTF.

The chain carries TRBV2 and TRBJ2-1, with TRBD2 matching over 10 bases. Trimming at V came to 7 bases and at J to 14 bases, leaving 11 bases not matched to a gene. Germline lookup yields CDR1 SNHLY and CDR2 FYNNEI. This CDR3 is 13 amino acids long. The CDR3 bases are TGTGCCAGCACCCCGAGTAGCGGGGGGAGGGAGTTCTTC. It specifies CASTPSSGGREFF.

V and J are TRBV6-5 and TRBJ1-1; D remains ambiguous. The CDR3 is made up of 11 amino acids. Germline CDR1 and CDR2: MNHEY and SVGAGI. Trimming removed 10 bases from V and 8 bases from J, with 14 bases in between. This CDR3 is CATFRAGEAFF. CDR3 coding DNA: TGTGCCACCTTTAGAGCGGGGGAAGCTTTCTTT.

The chain employs TRBV15 and TRBJ2-7; 7 bases are a match to TRBD1. The CDR3 length is 15 residues. J gave up 0 bases and V 9 bases, and 11 bases lay outside the gene matches. From germline, CDR1 is LNHNV and CDR2 YYDKDF (reference sequence). The CDR3: CATAERDRSSYEQYF. The CDR3 DNA sequence: TGTGCCACGGCGGAGAGGGACAGAAGCTCCTACGAGCAGTACTTC.

J is TRBJ1-1 and V is TRBV10-3, with D possibly TRBD1 on 5 matching bases. Germline CDR1 ENHRY, CDR2 SYGVKD. This CDR3 region has 16 residues. Trimming pared 8 bases from V and 2 bases from J, leaving 21 bases between. CDR3 DNA sequence: TGTGCCATCGGGAATTATAGGGGCCAGTCTAACACTGAAGCTTTCTTT. Encoded protein: CAIGNYRGQSNTEAFF.

This clone was detected a few times. The rearrangement joins TRBV9 to TRBJ2-2, with 9 positions matching TRBD2. J was trimmed by 4 bases and V by 0 bases; bases with no gene match: 4. Germline V gene sequence: CDR1 SGDLS, CDR2 YYNGEE. The CDR3 contains 16 residues. The CDR3, as DNA: TGTGCCAGCAGCGTAGAGCTAGCGGGGCCCACCGGGGAGCTGTTTTTT. This gives the protein CASSVELAGPTGELFF.

The chain couples TRBV15 to TRBJ2-1, with a tentative D call TRBD2 (5 bases). From germline, CDR1 is LNHNV and CDR2 YYDKDF (reference sequence). V lost 3 bases and J lost 0, with 15 bases in between. The CDR3 sequence is 17 residues long. The chain's CDR3 is CATSRLRGASSYNEQFF. The CDR3 DNA sequence: TGTGCCACCAGCAGGCTCCGGGGTGCCAGCTCCTACAATGAGCAGTTCTTC.

This rearrangement joins TRBV9 to TRBJ2-1, with D possibly matching TRBD2 (6 bases). V lost 9 bases, J lost 5 bases, and 15 bases lay in between. Germline V gives CDR1 SGDLS, CDR2 YYNGEE. The CDR3 loop spans 13 amino acids. The CDR3 sequence is CATSGGGNNEQFF. In DNA form, the CDR3 reads TGTGCCACCTCGGGCGGAGGGAACAATGAGCAGTTCTTC. Full variable domain (outside the CDR3, taken from reference TRBV9 and TRBJ2-1): DSGVTQTPKHLITATGQRVTLRCSPRSGDLSVYWYQQSLDQGLQFLIQYYNGEERAKGNILERFSAQQFPDLHSELNLSSLELGDSALYFCATSGGGNNEQFFGPGTRLTVL.

This clone was found a few times. The V call is TRBV13, the J call TRBJ2-7, with D possibly matching TRBD2 (6 bases). The CDR3 has 16 residues. From germline, CDR1 is PRHDT and CDR2 FYEKMQ (reference sequence). Trimming pared 2 bases from V and 6 bases from J, leaving 20 bases between. The CDR3 sequence is CASSLPLGGVRAEQYF. CDR3 coding DNA: TGTGCCAGCAGCTTACCCCTGGGGGGAGTCCGGGCCGAGCAGTACTTC.

There are a few counts of this clone. The genes are TRBV7-3 and TRBJ2-7; TRBD1 matches 7 bases. The CDR3 runs 13 residues. Germline CDR1 is SGHTA and CDR2 is FQGTGA. The trim removed 2 bases at V and 5 bases at J, leaving 3 bases unmatched. CDR3 DNA: TGTGCCAGCAGCTTAGACAGGGAACACGAGCAGTACTTC. Its translation: CASSLDREHEQYF.

The chain links TRBV29-1 to TRBJ2-1; no definite D call. CDR3 length: 15 residues. CDR1 is SQVTM, CDR2 ANQGSEA, per germline. The V end lost 1 base, the J end lost 2 bases, and 12 bases lay between the germline ends. CDR3 residues: CSVEGGRPPYNEQFF. The CDR3 DNA reads as TGCAGCGTTGAAGGTGGCAGGCCCCCCTACAATGAGCAGTTCTTC.

V usage is TRBV20-1 and J usage is TRBJ2-5, with D perhaps TRBD2 (6 bases). The CDR3 is 11 residues long. V gave up 3 bases and J gave up 6 bases, with 8 bases separating them. Germline lookup yields CDR1 DFQATT and CDR2 SNEGSKA (reference sequence). Here the CDR3 reads CSARTRQTQYF. The CDR3 bases are TGCAGTGCTAGGACTAGGCAGACCCAGTACTTC.

V gene TRBV6-5 combines with J gene TRBJ1-6, with 9 bases identical to TRBD1. This CDR3 spans 16 amino acids. CDR1 is MNHEY, CDR2 SVGAGI, per germline. Unmatched junction bases numbered 5, after V lost 4 bases and J lost 4 bases. The CDR3 DNA is TGTGCCAGCAGTTCCCCGGGACAGGGATATAATTCACCCCTCCACTTT. It yields the protein CASSSPGQGYNSPLHF.

This clone was counted a single time. V usage is TRBV7-9 and J usage is TRBJ2-1; perhaps TRBD1 as D (5 bases). This CDR3 contains 13 residues. Trimming left V 5 bases short and J 7 bases short, with 12 bases between. In germline, CDR1 is SEHNR, CDR2 FQNEAQ (reference sequence). The CDR3, as DNA: TGTGCCAGCAGCCCAGGGCTGGGGAATGAGCAGTTCTTC. This sequence encodes CASSPGLGNEQFF. The entire variable domain, with the rest obtained from reference TRBV7-9 and TRBJ2-1, is as follows: DTGVSQNPRHKITKRGQNVTFRCDPISEHNRLYWYRQTLGQGPEFLTYFQNEAQLEKSRLLSDRFSAERPKGSFSTLEIQRTEQGDSAMYLCASSPGLGNEQFFGPGTRLTVL.